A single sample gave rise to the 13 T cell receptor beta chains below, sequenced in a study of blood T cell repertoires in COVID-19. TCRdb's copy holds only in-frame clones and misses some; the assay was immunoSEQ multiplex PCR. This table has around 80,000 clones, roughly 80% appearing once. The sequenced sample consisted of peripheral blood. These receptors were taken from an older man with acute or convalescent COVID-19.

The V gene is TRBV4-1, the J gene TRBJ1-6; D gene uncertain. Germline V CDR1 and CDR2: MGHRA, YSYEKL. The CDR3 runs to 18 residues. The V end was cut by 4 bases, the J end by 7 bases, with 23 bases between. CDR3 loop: CASSLFVRTRDANSPLHF. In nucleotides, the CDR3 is TGCGCCAGCAGCCTCTTTGTCAGGACCCGGGATGCGAATTCACCCCTCCACTTT.

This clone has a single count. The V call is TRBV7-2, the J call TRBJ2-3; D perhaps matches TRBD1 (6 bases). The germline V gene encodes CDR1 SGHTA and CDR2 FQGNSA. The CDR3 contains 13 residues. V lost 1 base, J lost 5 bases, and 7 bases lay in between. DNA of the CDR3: TGTGCCAGCAGCTTAGACAGGGAAGATACGCAGTATTTT. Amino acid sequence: CASSLDREDTQYF.

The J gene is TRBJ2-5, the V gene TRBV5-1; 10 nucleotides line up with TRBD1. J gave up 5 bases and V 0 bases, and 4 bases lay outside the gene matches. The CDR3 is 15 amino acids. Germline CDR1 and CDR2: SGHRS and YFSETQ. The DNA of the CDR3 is TGCGCCAGCAGCTTGGCGACAGGGGGCTATGAGACCCAGTACTTC. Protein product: CASSLATGGYETQYF.

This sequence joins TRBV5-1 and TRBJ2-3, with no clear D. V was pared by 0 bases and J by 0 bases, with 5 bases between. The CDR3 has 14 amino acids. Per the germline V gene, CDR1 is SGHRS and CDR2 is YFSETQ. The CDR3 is CASSLVSSTDTQYF. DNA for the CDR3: TGCGCCAGCAGCTTGGTTAGTAGCACAGATACGCAGTATTTT.

Here the CDR3 reads CASSSDRGTNEKLFF. The CDR3 nucleotides read TGTGCCAGCAGTTCGGACAGGGGGACTAATGAAAAACTGTTTTTT. The V gene is TRBV7-9, the J gene TRBJ1-4; 10 nucleotides match TRBD1. This CDR3 contains 15 residues. The ends lost 6 bases at V and 2 bases at J; junction bases unmatched: 3. In germline, CDR1 is SEHNR, CDR2 FQNEAQ (reference sequence).

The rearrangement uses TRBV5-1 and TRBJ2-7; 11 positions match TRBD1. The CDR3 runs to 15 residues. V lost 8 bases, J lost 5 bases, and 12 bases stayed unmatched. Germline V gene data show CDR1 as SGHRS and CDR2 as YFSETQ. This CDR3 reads CASRPLGQGVDEQYF. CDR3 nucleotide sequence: TGCGCCAGTAGACCGTTGGGACAGGGGGTGGACGAGCAGTACTTC.

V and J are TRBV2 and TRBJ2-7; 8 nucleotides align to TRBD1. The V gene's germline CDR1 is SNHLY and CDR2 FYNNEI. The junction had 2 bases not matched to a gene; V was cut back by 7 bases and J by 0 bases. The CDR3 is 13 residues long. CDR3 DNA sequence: TGTGCCAGCAACGGACAGGGCTCCTACGAGCAGTACTTC. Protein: CASNGQGSYEQYF.

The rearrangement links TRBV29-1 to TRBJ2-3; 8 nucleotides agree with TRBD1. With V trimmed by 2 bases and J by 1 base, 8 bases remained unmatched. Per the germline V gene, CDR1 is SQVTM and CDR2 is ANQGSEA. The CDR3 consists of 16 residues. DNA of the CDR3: TGCAGCGTTGAAAGGGGACAGGTCTTAGGCACAGATACGCAGTATTTT. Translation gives CSVERGQVLGTDTQYF.

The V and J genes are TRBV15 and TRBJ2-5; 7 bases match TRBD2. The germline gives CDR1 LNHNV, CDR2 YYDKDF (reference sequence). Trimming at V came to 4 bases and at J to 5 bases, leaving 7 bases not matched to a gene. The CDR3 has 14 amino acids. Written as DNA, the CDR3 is TGTGCCACCAGCACCAAGAGCGGGGTCGAGACCCAGTACTTC. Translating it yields CATSTKSGVETQYF. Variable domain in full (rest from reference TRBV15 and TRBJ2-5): DAMVIQNPRYQVTQFGKPVTLSCSQTLNHNVMYWYQQKSSQAPKLLFHYYDKDFNNEADTPDNFQSRRPNTSFCFLDIRSPGLGDTAMYLCATSTKSGVETQYFGPGTRLLVL.

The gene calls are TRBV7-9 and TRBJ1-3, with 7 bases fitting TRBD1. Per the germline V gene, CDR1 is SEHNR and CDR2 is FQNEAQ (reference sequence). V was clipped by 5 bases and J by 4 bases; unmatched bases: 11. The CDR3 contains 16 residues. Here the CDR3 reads CASSGSGTVSGNTIYF. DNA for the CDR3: TGTGCCAGCAGCGGCTCCGGGACAGTCTCGGGAAACACCATATATTTT.

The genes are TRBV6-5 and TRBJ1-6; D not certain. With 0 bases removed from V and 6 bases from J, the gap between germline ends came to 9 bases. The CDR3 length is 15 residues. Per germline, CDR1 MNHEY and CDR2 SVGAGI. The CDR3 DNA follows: TGTGCCAGCAGTTACTCGGCTCAGATTAATTCACCCCTCCACTTT. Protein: CASSYSAQINSPLHF.

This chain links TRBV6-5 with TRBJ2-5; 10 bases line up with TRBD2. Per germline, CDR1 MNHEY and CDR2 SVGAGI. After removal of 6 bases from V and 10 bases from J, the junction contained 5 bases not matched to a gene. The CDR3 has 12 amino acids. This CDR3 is CASRGTSVIQYF. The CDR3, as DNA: TGTGCCAGCAGAGGGACTAGCGTTATCCAGTACTTC.

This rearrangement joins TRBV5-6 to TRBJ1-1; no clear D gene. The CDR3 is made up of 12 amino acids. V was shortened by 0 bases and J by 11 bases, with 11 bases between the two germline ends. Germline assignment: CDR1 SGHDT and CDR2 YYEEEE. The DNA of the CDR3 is TGTGCCAGCAGCTTGGAGAGGGTAGGGGCTTTCTTT. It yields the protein CASSLERVGAFF.